The clone carrying this T cell receptor beta chain was observed at least ten times. This sample stems from a study of identical twins. The CDR3 is made up of 15 amino acids. Germline CDR1 and CDR2: SGHTA and FQGNSA. V trimming: 3 bases; J trimming: 0 bases; junction bases outside the gene matches: 3. TCRdb re-analysed the 5' RACE reads in MiXCR, keeping a single row per CDR3 protein. Of 690,000 or so distinct CDR3 sequences listed, about 9.4% are singletons. The same data also contributed to another study, on yellow fever vaccine responses in identical twins.

Sequenced: PBMCs. This sequence originates from a woman aged 18-29 years in good health. The chain uses TRBV7-2 and TRBJ2-3; the match to TRBD1 covers 7 bases. CDR3 in amino acids: CASSLDRPSTDTQYF. The CDR3 DNA sequence: TGTGCCAGCAGCTTGGACAGGCCGAGCACAGATACGCAGTATTTT.